Detailed here is one TCR beta chain. The antigen is not known. Blood replicates held 0.5 ug DNA, tumor or normal breast about 1.5 ug, two each. This table comes from immunoSEQ multiplex PCR, and its TCRdb copy is limited to in-frame clones, with some not included. The profile covers tens of thousands of clones, with 72% appearing a single time and around a third taken by the ten largest. This specimen comes from a study of early stage breast cancer tumors. Study background: The ER+/PR+/HER2- tumors included seven or eight ductal and a few lobular carcinomas. Points from the study as a whole: In about 85% of the 16 patients, blood comparison separated tumor from normal breast. Tumors had approximately 2.7-fold higher T cell density than normal breast.

The CDR3 loop spans 15 amino acids. CDR1 SNHLY and CDR2 FYNNEI come from the germline V gene. The V gene lost 7 bases and the J gene lost 5 bases, with 20 bases spanning the gap. The sequence was obtained from a person between 50 and 60 years old with breast cancer. Sequenced: blood. This chain joins TRBV2 and TRBJ1-2, with D perhaps TRBD1 (6 bases). CDR3 residues: CASKTARRGTYGYTF. CDR3 coding DNA: TGTGCCAGCAAGACAGCGCGTAGAGGGACATATGGCTACACCTTC.